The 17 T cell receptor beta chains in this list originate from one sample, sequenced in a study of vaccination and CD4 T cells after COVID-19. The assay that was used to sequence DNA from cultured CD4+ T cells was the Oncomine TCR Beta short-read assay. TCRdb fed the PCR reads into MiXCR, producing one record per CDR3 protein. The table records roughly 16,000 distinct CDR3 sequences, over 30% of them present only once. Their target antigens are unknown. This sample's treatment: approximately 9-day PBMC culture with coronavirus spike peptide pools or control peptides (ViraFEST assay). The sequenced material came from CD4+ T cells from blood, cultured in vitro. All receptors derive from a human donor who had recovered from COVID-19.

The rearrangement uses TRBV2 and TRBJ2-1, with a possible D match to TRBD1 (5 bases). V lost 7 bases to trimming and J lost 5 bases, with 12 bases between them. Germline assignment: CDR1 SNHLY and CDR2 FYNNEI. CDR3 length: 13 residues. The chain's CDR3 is CASILTANNEQFF. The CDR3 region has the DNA TGTGCCAGCATCCTGACAGCTAACAATGAGCAGTTCTTC.

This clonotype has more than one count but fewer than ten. CDR3 sequence: CASSSDRTGAVYEQYF. CDR3 sequence (DNA): TGTGCCAGCAGCTCGGATAGGACAGGGGCGGTCTACGAGCAGTACTTC. The chain has TRBV7-2 and TRBJ2-7, with TRBD1 matching over 9 bases. Losses at the gene ends were 4 bases for V and 3 bases for J; bases not matched to a gene: 10. The CDR3 is 16 residues long. Looked up from germline, CDR1 is SGHTA and CDR2 is FQGNSA. The variable domain in full, with the rest retrieved from reference TRBV7-2 and TRBJ2-7, is GAGVSQSPSNKVTEKGKDVELRCDPISGHTALYWYRQSLGQGLEFLIYFQGNSAPDKSGLPSDRFSAERTGGSVSTLTIQRTQQEDSAVYLCASSSDRTGAVYEQYFGPGTRLTVT.

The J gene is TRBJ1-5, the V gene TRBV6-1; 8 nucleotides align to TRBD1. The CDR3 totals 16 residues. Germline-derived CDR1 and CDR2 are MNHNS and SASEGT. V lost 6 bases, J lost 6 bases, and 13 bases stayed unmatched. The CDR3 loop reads CASRKTGVVVLQPQHF. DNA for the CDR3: TGTGCCAGCAGAAAGACAGGGGTTGTTGTTCTTCAGCCCCAGCATTTT.

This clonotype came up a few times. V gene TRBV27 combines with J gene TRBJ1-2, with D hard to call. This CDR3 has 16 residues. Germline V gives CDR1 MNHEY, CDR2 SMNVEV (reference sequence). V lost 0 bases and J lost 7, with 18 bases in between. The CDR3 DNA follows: TGTGCCAGCAGTTTATCCCAAATGATACAGTTGAGTGGCTACACCTTC. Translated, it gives CASSLSQMIQLSGYTF.

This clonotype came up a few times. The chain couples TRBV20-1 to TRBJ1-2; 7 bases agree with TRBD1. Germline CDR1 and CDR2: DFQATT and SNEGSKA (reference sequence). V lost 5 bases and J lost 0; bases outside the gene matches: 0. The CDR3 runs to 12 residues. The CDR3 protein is CSAGQANYGYTF. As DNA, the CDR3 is TGCAGTGCTGGACAGGCTAACTATGGCTACACCTTC.

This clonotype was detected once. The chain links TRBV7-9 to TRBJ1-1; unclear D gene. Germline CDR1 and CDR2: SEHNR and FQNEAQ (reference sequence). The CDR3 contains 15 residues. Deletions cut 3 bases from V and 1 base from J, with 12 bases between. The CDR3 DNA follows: TGTGCCAGCAGCTTCCCTCCTCCACAGAACACTGAAGCTTTCTTT. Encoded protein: CASSFPPPQNTEAFF.

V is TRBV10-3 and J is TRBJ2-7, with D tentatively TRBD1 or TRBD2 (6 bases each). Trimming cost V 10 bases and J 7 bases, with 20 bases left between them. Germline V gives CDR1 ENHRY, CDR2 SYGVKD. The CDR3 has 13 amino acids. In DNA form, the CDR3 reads TGTGCCACAGAGGGATCGGGGGCTAGGGAGCAGTACTTC. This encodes CATEGSGAREQYF.

The CDR3 loop is CASSPQDQFGIGELFF. The CDR3 DNA sequence: TGTGCCAGCTCACCACAGGACCAATTTGGGATCGGGGAGCTGTTTTTT. This chain uses TRBV18 with TRBJ2-2; D call uncertain. Trimming pared 1 base from V and 7 bases from J, leaving 16 bases between. The germline V gene encodes CDR1 KGHSH and CDR2 LQKENI. The CDR3 loop spans 16 amino acids.

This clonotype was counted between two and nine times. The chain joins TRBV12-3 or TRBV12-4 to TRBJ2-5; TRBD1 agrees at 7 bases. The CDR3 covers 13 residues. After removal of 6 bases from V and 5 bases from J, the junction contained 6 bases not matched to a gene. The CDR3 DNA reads TGTGCCAGCAGCCCGACAGGGTTGGAGACCCAGTACTTC. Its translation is CASSPTGLETQYF.

The CDR3 spells CSALTSGTFNEQFF. In DNA, the CDR3 is TGCAGTGCCCTGACTAGCGGGACGTTCAATGAGCAGTTCTTC. The genes are TRBV20-1 and TRBJ2-1, with 11 bases aligning to TRBD2. The CDR3 has 14 amino acids. Germline V lookup: CDR1 DFQATT, CDR2 SNEGSKA (reference sequence). The ends lost 6 bases at V and 6 bases at J; junction bases unmatched: 7.

The CDR3 loop is CSASNQVNEQFF. CDR3 nucleotide sequence: TGCAGTGCTAGCAACCAAGTCAATGAGCAGTTCTTC. This chain uses TRBV20-1 with TRBJ2-1; D gene unclear. Germline CDR1 is DFQATT and CDR2 is SNEGSKA (reference sequence). This CDR3 region has 12 residues. V was clipped by 3 bases and J by 6 bases, with 9 bases between them.

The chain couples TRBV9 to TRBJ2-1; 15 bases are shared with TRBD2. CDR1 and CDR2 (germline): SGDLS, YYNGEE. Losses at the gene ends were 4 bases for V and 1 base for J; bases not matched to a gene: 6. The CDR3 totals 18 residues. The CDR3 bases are TGTGCCAGCAGCCCAGGACTAGCGGGAGGGCCGTCCTACAATGAGCAGTTCTTC. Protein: CASSPGLAGGPSYNEQFF.

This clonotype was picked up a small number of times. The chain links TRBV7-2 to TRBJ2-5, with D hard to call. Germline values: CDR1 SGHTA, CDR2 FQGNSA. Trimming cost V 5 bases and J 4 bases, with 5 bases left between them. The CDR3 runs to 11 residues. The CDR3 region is CASSNRETQYF. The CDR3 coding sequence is TGTGCCAGCAGCAACCGAGAGACCCAGTACTTC. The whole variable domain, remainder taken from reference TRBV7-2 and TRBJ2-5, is GAGVSQSPSNKVTEKGKDVELRCDPISGHTALYWYRQSLGQGLEFLIYFQGNSAPDKSGLPSDRFSAERTGGSVSTLTIQRTQQEDSAVYLCASSNRETQYFGPGTRLLVL.

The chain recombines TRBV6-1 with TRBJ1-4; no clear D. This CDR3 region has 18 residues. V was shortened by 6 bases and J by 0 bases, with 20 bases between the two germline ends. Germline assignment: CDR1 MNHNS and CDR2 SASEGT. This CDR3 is CASSQRIRVHTTNEKLFF. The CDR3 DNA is TGTGCCAGCAGCCAGAGGATAAGGGTTCACACAACTAATGAAAAACTGTTTTTT.

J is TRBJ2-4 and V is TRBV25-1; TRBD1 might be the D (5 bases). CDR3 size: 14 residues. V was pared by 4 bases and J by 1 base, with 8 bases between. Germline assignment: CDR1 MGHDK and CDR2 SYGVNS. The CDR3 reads CASSGQGAKNIQYF. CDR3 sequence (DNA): TGTGCCAGCAGTGGGCAGGGCGCCAAAAACATTCAGTACTTC.

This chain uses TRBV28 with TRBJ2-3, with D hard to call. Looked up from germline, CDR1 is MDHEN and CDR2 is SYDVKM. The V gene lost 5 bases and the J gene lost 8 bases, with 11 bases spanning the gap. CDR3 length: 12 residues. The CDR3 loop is CASSPRNLTQYF. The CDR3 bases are TGTGCCAGCAGTCCCCGTAATCTTACGCAGTATTTT.

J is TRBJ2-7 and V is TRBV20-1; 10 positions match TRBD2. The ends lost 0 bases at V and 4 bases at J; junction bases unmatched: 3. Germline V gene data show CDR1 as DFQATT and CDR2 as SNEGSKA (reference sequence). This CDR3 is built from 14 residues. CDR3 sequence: CSARDPSGSYEQYF. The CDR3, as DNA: TGCAGTGCTAGAGATCCTAGCGGGAGTTACGAGCAGTACTTC.